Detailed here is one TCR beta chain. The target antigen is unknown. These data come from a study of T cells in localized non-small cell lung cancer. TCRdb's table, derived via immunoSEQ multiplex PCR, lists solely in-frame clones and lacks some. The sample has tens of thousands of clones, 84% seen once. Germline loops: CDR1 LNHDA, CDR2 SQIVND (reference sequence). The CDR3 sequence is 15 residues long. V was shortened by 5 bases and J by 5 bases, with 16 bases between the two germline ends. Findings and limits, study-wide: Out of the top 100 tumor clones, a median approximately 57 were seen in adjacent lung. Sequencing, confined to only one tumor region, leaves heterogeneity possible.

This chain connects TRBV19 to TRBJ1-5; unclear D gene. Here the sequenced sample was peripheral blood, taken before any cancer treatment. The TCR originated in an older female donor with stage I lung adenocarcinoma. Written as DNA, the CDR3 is TGTGCCAGTAGTCCCTCGGACGGACGATATCAGCCCCAGCATTTT. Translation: CASSPSDGRYQPQHF.